The 22 T cell receptor beta chains in this list originate from one sample, sequenced in a study of PD-1 blockade in classical Hodgkin lymphoma. Every patient experienced relapse after autologous stem cell transplantation, and brentuximab vedotin exposure varied. TCRdb's table, derived via immunoSEQ multiplex PCR, lists solely in-frame clones and lacks some. The table shows about 14,000 clones, with around four fifths occurring only once. This specimen was peripheral blood mononuclear cells (PBMCs), taken before the second cycle of nivolumab. The receptors were sampled from a human donor with classical Hodgkin lymphoma.

This rearrangement joins TRBV5-1 to TRBJ2-2; 8 nucleotides line up with TRBD1. The CDR3 covers 16 residues. V dropped 2 bases and J dropped 0; count of bases not matched to a gene: 3. Germline lookup yields CDR1 SGHRS and CDR2 YFSETQ. Written as DNA, the CDR3 is TGCGCCAGCAGCTTTCGGACAGGGACGAACACCGGGGAGCTGTTTTTT. Protein: CASSFRTGTNTGELFF.

The J gene is TRBJ1-2, the V gene TRBV27, with 10 nucleotides matching TRBD1. Losses at the gene ends were 6 bases for V and 7 bases for J; bases not matched to a gene: 14. The germline gives CDR1 MNHEY, CDR2 SMNVEV (reference sequence). The CDR3 contains 16 residues. This chain's CDR3 is CASRLYPDRGTFGYTF. The CDR3 DNA sequence: TGTGCCAGCAGGCTTTACCCGGACAGGGGGACGTTTGGCTACACCTTC.

The V call is TRBV19, the J call TRBJ2-5, with TRBD1 identical over 7 bases. The V gene end was trimmed by 1 base and the J gene end by 5 bases; junction bases not matched to a gene: 7. This CDR3 is built from 15 residues. The germline gives CDR1 LNHDA, CDR2 SQIVND (reference sequence). The CDR3 DNA reads TGTGCCAGTAGTATAGGAGGGGGCGTACTGGAGACCCAGTACTTC. It translates to CASSIGGGVLETQYF.

This clone was found a few times. V is TRBV5-6 and J is TRBJ1-2; D is uncertain. V lost 4 bases and J lost 3, with 4 bases in between. This CDR3 spans 11 amino acids. The germline V gene has CDR1 SGHDT and CDR2 YYEEEE. CDR3 amino acids: CASSADYGYTF. The CDR3 DNA reads as TGTGCCAGCAGCGCAGACTATGGCTACACCTTC.

V is TRBV5-6 and J is TRBJ1-2; TRBD1 is a possible D gene (5 bases). The CDR3 runs 14 residues. CDR1 and CDR2 (germline): SGHDT, YYEEEE. The V end lost 0 bases, the J end lost 4 bases, and 10 bases lay between the germline ends. CDR3 in DNA: TGTGCCAGCAGCTTGGAAGAAGGGGCCTATGGCTACACCTTC. Translation: CASSLEEGAYGYTF.

This chain uses TRBV18 with TRBJ2-5, with D possibly TRBD2 on 6 matching bases. The CDR3 runs to 15 residues. Germline assignment: CDR1 KGHSH and CDR2 LQKENI. Trimming stripped 1 base from V and 0 bases from J, with 9 bases between. The CDR3 loop reads CASSPQRGYQETQYF. CDR3 sequence (DNA): TGTGCCAGCTCACCACAACGGGGGTACCAAGAGACCCAGTACTTC. The whole variable domain, remainder taken from reference TRBV18 and TRBJ2-5, is NAGVMQNPRHLVRRRGQEARLRCSPMKGHSHVYWYRQLPEEGLKFMVYLQKENIIDESGMPKERFSAEFPKEGPSILRIQQVVRGDSAAYFCASSPQRGYQETQYFGPGTRLLVL.

The genes are TRBV5-4 and TRBJ1-1; unclear D gene. The germline V gene has CDR1 SGHNT and CDR2 YYREEE (reference sequence). This CDR3 is 14 amino acids long. V was trimmed by 1 base and J by 3 bases, leaving 10 bases between them. The CDR3 DNA reads TGTGCCAGCAGCTTGATTGCCAGCTACACTGAAGCTTTCTTT. Translated: CASSLIASYTEAFF.

The chain couples TRBV28 to TRBJ1-5; D is ambiguous. Deletions cut 5 bases from V and 5 bases from J, with 13 bases between. The length of the CDR3 is 14 residues. Germline loops: CDR1 MDHEN, CDR2 SYDVKM. The CDR3 coding sequence is TGTGCCAGCAGTCCCTCCGCAGTTTATCAGCCCCAGCATTTT. Protein product: CASSPSAVYQPQHF.

This chain uses TRBV14 with TRBJ1-4; 10 nucleotides align to TRBD1. Per the germline V gene, CDR1 is SGHDN and CDR2 is FVKESK. There are 19 residues in the CDR3. The V segment lost 0 bases and the J segment 0 bases; nucleotides outside the gene matches: 7. CDR3 region: CASSQDRRGQGSTNEKLFF. The CDR3 DNA sequence: TGTGCCAGCAGCCAAGATCGGAGGGGACAGGGGTCAACTAATGAAAAACTGTTTTTT.

V and J are TRBV7-9 and TRBJ2-7, with TRBD1 as a possible D gene (6 bases). The V gene's germline CDR1 is SEHNR and CDR2 FQNEAQ (reference sequence). The ends were cut back, 6 bases at V and 2 bases at J, with 20 bases in the middle. This CDR3 region has 16 residues. This CDR3 reads CASRRNRQEPAYEQYF. CDR3 nucleotide sequence: TGTGCCAGCAGACGTAATAGACAGGAGCCAGCCTACGAGCAGTACTTC.

The chain uses TRBV28 and TRBJ2-1; no clear D. Germline V gives CDR1 MDHEN, CDR2 SYDVKM. V gave up 2 bases and J gave up 5 bases, with 1 base separating them. The CDR3 spans 11 residues. The CDR3 DNA reads as TGTGCCAGCAGTTTAAACAATGAGCAGTTCTTC. Protein sequence: CASSLNNEQFF.

The CDR3 reads CASSPGLDASPLHF. CDR3 DNA sequence: TGTGCCAGCAGCCCGGGACTGGATGCTTCACCCCTCCACTTT. The chain employs TRBV9 and TRBJ1-6, with D perhaps TRBD1 (5 bases). The length of the CDR3 is 14 residues. Germline V gene sequence: CDR1 SGDLS, CDR2 YYNGEE. V was trimmed by 4 bases and J by 9 bases, leaving 14 bases between them.

In this sample, this clone turned up once. The genes are TRBV7-8 and TRBJ2-1, with D possibly matching TRBD1 (7 bases). Germline V gives CDR1 SGHVS, CDR2 FQNEAQ. The CDR3 contains 18 residues. V lost 5 bases, J lost 6 bases, and 26 bases lay in between. The CDR3 DNA follows: TGTGCCAGCAGCCCGCAGGGCAGGGGGAAGCGGGTCGGCAATGAGCAGTTCTTC. Translation gives CASSPQGRGKRVGNEQFF.

As regards this clone: The junction differs from germline at one of its ends, possibly a read error. The chain links TRBV27 to TRBJ1-5; maybe TRBD1 (6 bases). Germline V gene data show CDR1 as MNHEY and CDR2 as SMNVEV (reference sequence). The CDR3 is made up of 14 amino acids. The CDR3 here is CASSFDRSSQPQHF. CDR3 bases: TGTGCCAGCAGTTTCGACAGGAGCAGTCAGCCCCAGCATTTT.

This clone was found once. In DNA form, the CDR3 reads TGTGCCAGCAGCTTAGCACAGGACACAGATACGCAGTATTTT. It specifies CASSLAQDTDTQYF. This rearrangement joins TRBV7-8 to TRBJ2-3; TRBD1 might be the D (5 bases). CDR3 length: 14 amino acids. V shed 0 bases and J shed 2 bases, with 6 bases lying between them. Germline lookup yields CDR1 SGHVS and CDR2 FQNEAQ.

The chain has TRBV5-5 and TRBJ1-2; D might be TRBD1 (5 bases). The germline V gene encodes CDR1 SGHKS and CDR2 YYEKEE (reference sequence). The CDR3 is 15 residues long. Trimming took 0 bases from V and 5 from J, leaving 14 bases between them. In DNA, the CDR3 is TGTGCCAGCAGCTTGGATCCAGGGATGTGGTATGGCTACACCTTC. It codes for CASSLDPGMWYGYTF.

The chain joins TRBV5-1 to TRBJ1-4; D is ambiguous. The CDR3 runs 18 residues. Trimming took 0 bases from V and 6 from J, leaving 21 bases between them. The germline V gene encodes CDR1 SGHRS and CDR2 YFSETQ. CDR3 loop: CASSLGTARRVVYEKLFF. The CDR3 bases are TGCGCCAGCAGCTTGGGTACAGCCAGGAGGGTGGTATATGAAAAACTGTTTTTT.

The rearrangement joins TRBV6-5 to TRBJ2-1, with D unresolved. Trimming stripped 6 bases from V and 5 bases from J, with 8 bases between. Germline values: CDR1 MNHEY, CDR2 SVGAGI. The CDR3 is 12 amino acids. The CDR3 DNA reads TGTGCCAGCAGACGGAACGACAATGAGCAGTTCTTC. Translated, it gives CASRRNDNEQFF.

The chain carries TRBV7-2 and TRBJ1-2; D may be TRBD1 (5 bases). From germline, CDR1 is SGHTA and CDR2 FQGNSA. Trimming shortened V by 1 base and J by 0 bases, and 6 bases separated the two germline ends. CDR3 length: 14 residues. Here the CDR3 reads CASSLVTANYGYTF. CDR3 nucleotides: TGTGCCAGCAGCTTAGTGACAGCTAACTATGGCTACACCTTC.

There are a few counts of this clone. The CDR3 spells CASLPERDLGSNTEAFF. CDR3 in DNA: TGCGCCAGCTTGCCGGAACGGGACCTCGGTTCGAACACTGAAGCTTTCTTT. The chain carries TRBV10-1 and TRBJ1-1; a weak D match, TRBD1 (5 bases). V shed 8 bases and J shed 1 base, with 23 bases lying between them. There are 17 residues in the CDR3. Germline CDR1 WNHNN, CDR2 SYGVQD (reference sequence).

The rearrangement uses TRBV5-1 and TRBJ1-3; D ambiguous. The length of the CDR3 is 15 residues. The germline V gene has CDR1 SGHRS and CDR2 YFSETQ. The germline V and J ends were trimmed by 0 bases and 0 bases, with 7 bases remaining between them. Here the CDR3 reads CASSLELSSGNTIYF. In DNA form, the CDR3 reads TGCGCCAGCAGCTTGGAGCTGAGCTCTGGAAACACCATATATTTT.

This clone was seen once. V usage is TRBV2 and J usage is TRBJ1-3, with 9 nucleotides matching TRBD1. The CDR3 totals 13 residues. Germline V gives CDR1 SNHLY, CDR2 FYNNEI. V shed 8 bases, J shed 5 bases, and the junction held 4 bases outside the gene matches. The chain's CDR3 is CASGGTGRNTIYF. CDR3 bases: TGTGCCAGCGGAGGGACAGGGAGAAACACCATATATTTT.